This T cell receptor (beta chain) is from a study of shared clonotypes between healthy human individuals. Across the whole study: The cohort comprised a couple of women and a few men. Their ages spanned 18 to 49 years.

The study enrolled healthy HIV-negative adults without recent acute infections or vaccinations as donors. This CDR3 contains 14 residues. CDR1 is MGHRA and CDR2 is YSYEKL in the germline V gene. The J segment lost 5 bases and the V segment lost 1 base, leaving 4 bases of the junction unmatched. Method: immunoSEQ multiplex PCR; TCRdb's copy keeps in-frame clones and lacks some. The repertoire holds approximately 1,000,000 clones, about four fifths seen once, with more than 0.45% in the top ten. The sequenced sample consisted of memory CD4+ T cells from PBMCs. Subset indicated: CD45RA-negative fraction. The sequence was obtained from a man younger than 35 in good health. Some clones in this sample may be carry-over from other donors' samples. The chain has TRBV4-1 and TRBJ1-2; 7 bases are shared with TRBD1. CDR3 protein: CASSQVDRVYGYTF. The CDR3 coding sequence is TGCGCCAGCAGCCAAGTAGACAGGGTTTATGGCTACACCTTC.